The 14 T cell receptor beta chains presented below share a single source sample, sequenced in a study of T cell repertoires in cytomegalovirus infection. TCRdb re-called the reads with MiXCR, one entry per CDR3 protein. This sample has roughly 500,000 distinct CDR3 sequences; approximately 17% occur once, and the top ten carry 20% to 30%. The sequenced sample was CD8+ T cells from PBMCs. The receptors originated from a human donor in good health (CMV status not recorded). Some clones in this sample may be carry-over from other donors' samples.

In its sample, this clonotype was seen many times. The chain uses TRBV7-8 and TRBJ2-7; possibly TRBD1 or TRBD2 for D (5 bases each). V shed 4 bases and J shed 2 bases, with 21 bases lying between them. Germline-derived CDR1 and CDR2 are SGHVS and FQNEAQ. The CDR3 contains 17 residues. The CDR3 here is CASSSRRLGTVTYEQYF. In nucleotides, the CDR3 is TGTGCCAGCAGCTCCCGGAGGTTGGGGACCGTAACCTACGAGCAGTACTTC. The complete variable domain, with remaining parts taken from reference TRBV7-8 and TRBJ2-7, reads GAGVSQSPRYKVAKRGQDVALRCDPISGHVSLFWYQQALGQGPEFLTYFQNEAQLDKSGLPSDRFFAERPEGSVSTLKIQRTQQEDSAVYLCASSSRRLGTVTYEQYFGPGTRLTVT.

This clonotype was picked up many times. J is TRBJ2-4 and V is TRBV7-2, with a weak D call TRBD1 (6 bases). This CDR3 is built from 13 residues. Germline CDR1 is SGHTA and CDR2 is FQGNSA. With 3 bases removed from V and 4 bases from J, the gap between germline ends came to 7 bases. The CDR3 loop is CASSFTGKNIQYF. CDR3 coding DNA: TGTGCCAGCAGCTTCACAGGGAAAAACATTCAGTACTTC. Full variable domain (outside the CDR3, taken from reference TRBV7-2 and TRBJ2-4): GAGVSQSPSNKVTEKGKDVELRCDPISGHTALYWYRQSLGQGLEFLIYFQGNSAPDKSGLPSDRFSAERTGGSVSTLTIQRTQQEDSAVYLCASSFTGKNIQYFGAGTRLSVL.

This clonotype was seen a few times. The chain has TRBV5-4 and TRBJ1-2, with D tentatively TRBD1 (5 bases). V was pared by 4 bases and J by 3 bases, with 16 bases between. Germline CDR1 reads SGHNT; CDR2 reads YYREEE (reference sequence). CDR3 size: 15 residues. The CDR3 nucleotides are TGTGCCAGCAGCAGGGCGGTCCGGGACGACTATGGCTACACCTTC. As protein: CASSRAVRDDYGYTF.

This chain connects TRBV7-9 to TRBJ2-1; no firm D call. Trimming stripped 6 bases from V and 8 bases from J, with 8 bases between. Germline CDR1 is SEHNR and CDR2 is FQNEAQ (reference sequence). CDR3 length: 11 residues. The CDR3 coding sequence is TGTGCCAGCAGGTCGGGCTATGAGCAGTTCTTC. Translation gives CASRSGYEQFF.

This chain links TRBV2 with TRBJ1-1; TRBD1 matches at 12 bases. V shed 9 bases and J 3 bases; nucleotides not matched to a gene: 8. Germline CDR1 and CDR2: SNHLY and FYNNEI. CDR3 length equals 15 residues. DNA for the CDR3: TGTGCCAGAGAGGGACAGGGGGCCCATCACACTGAAGCTTTCTTT. Protein sequence: CAREGQGAHHTEAFF. Complete variable domain (other parts from reference TRBV2 and TRBJ1-1): EPEVTQTPSHQVTQMGQEVILRCVPISNHLYFYWYRQILGQKVEFLVSFYNNEISEKSEIFDDQFSVERPDGSNFTLKIRSTKLEDSAMYFCAREGQGAHHTEAFFGQGTRLTVV.

A few counts support this clonotype. The chain couples TRBV6-1 to TRBJ2-7, with 7 bases that match TRBD2. The CDR3 has 15 residues. Germline V CDR1 and CDR2: MNHNS, SASEGT. Losses at the gene ends were 5 bases for V and 7 bases for J; bases not matched to a gene: 14. CDR3 nucleotides: TGTGCCAGCAGTTTGCGCTTGGTCCGGGGAGGGGAGCAGTACTTC. Amino acids: CASSLRLVRGGEQYF.

The chain uses TRBV20-1 and TRBJ2-4; TRBD1 is a possible D gene (5 bases). The germline V and J ends were trimmed by 5 bases and 7 bases, with 15 bases remaining between them. The CDR3 is 13 residues long. Germline assignment: CDR1 DFQATT and CDR2 SNEGSKA (reference sequence). The CDR3 nucleotides read TGCAGTGCTCCAGGGCGAGGAAAGAACATTCAGTACTTC. This gives the protein CSAPGRGKNIQYF.

This clonotype has a count of ten or more. The chain is built from TRBV27 and TRBJ2-1; 11 bases align to TRBD2. The length of the CDR3 is 15 residues. Germline V gene sequence: CDR1 MNHEY, CDR2 SMNVEV (reference sequence). J was trimmed by 5 bases and V by 6 bases; bases with no gene match: 6. CDR3 region: CASRSGTSGHNEQFF. CDR3 sequence (DNA): TGTGCCAGCAGATCCGGGACTAGCGGACACAATGAGCAGTTCTTC.

The CDR3: CASSVEGTMSTDTQYF. CDR3 coding DNA: TGTGCCAGCAGCGTAGAGGGGACTATGTCCACAGATACGCAGTATTTT. The chain couples TRBV9 to TRBJ2-3, with TRBD2 matching 7 bases. Germline V lookup: CDR1 SGDLS, CDR2 YYNGEE. Unmatched junction bases numbered 6, after V lost 0 bases and J lost 2 bases. CDR3 size: 16 residues.

The chain joins TRBV18 to TRBJ1-4; D perhaps matches TRBD1 (6 bases). This CDR3 region has 15 residues. CDR1 KGHSH and CDR2 LQKENI come from the germline V gene. Trimming stripped 3 bases from V and 5 bases from J, with 13 bases between. The CDR3 loop reads CASSPTRQVNEKLFF. Written as DNA, the CDR3 is TGTGCCAGCTCACCCACTAGACAGGTGAATGAAAAACTGTTTTTT.

This sequence joins TRBV5-4 and TRBJ1-2; D remains unclear. This CDR3 spans 15 amino acids. The V and J ends lost 0 bases and 4 bases respectively, with 13 bases between them. Germline lookup yields CDR1 SGHNT and CDR2 YYREEE (reference sequence). The CDR3 sequence is CASSLGPNVGYGYTF. The CDR3 bases are TGTGCCAGCAGCTTGGGTCCGAACGTTGGCTATGGCTACACCTTC. Based on the CDR3 plus reference TRBV5-4 and TRBJ1-2, the full variable domain is ETGVTQSPTHLIKTRGQQVTLRCSSQSGHNTVSWYQQALGQGPQFIFQYYREEENGRGNFPPRFSGLQFPNYSSELNVNALELDDSALYLCASSLGPNVGYGYTFGSGTRLTVV.

The chain links TRBV6-6 to TRBJ1-3; 9 bases agree with TRBD1. V gave up 8 bases and J gave up 2 bases; unmatched junction bases: 7. From germline, CDR1 is MNHNY and CDR2 SVGAGI (reference sequence). This CDR3 is built from 15 residues. The CDR3 coding sequence is TGTGCCAGCCTTAAAGACAGGGGGGCTGGAAACACCATATATTTT. This translates into CASLKDRGAGNTIYF.

In its sample, this clonotype was seen many times. V gene TRBV27 combines with J gene TRBJ2-2; TRBD2 aligns across 11 bases. Germline V gene sequence: CDR1 MNHEY, CDR2 SMNVEV (reference sequence). Losses at the gene ends were 4 bases for V and 1 base for J; bases not matched to a gene: 5. CDR3 length: 17 amino acids. CDR3: CASSSSLAGGNTGELFF. In DNA, the CDR3 is TGTGCCAGCAGTTCTTCCCTAGCGGGGGGGAACACCGGGGAGCTGTTTTTT.

This clonotype was seen many times. The chain recombines TRBV6-5 with TRBJ1-1; possible D gene TRBD1, 5 bases. Germline CDR1 MNHEY, CDR2 SVGAGI. The CDR3 spans 19 residues. The V and J ends lost 5 bases and 2 bases respectively, with 27 bases between them. The CDR3 is CASSPGDLSPKLDNTEAFF. Here the CDR3 DNA reads TGTGCCAGCAGTCCCGGGGACCTGTCCCCCAAATTGGATAACACTGAAGCTTTCTTT.